The 5 T cell receptor beta chains below were found in one sample sequenced in a study of shared clonotypes between healthy human individuals. Clones were sequenced by immunoSEQ multiplex PCR, and TCRdb holds only the in-frame ones, with some missing. This table has 2 million to 2.5 million clones, nearly 97% appearing once. The sequenced material came from naive CD4+ T cells sorted from blood. Documented subset: CD45RA+ positively selected. All receptors come from a man aged 18 to 29 in good health.

The chain carries TRBV7-9 and TRBJ2-2; D may correspond to TRBD1 or TRBD2 (5 bases each). This CDR3 contains 17 residues. V was pared by 5 bases and J by 2 bases, with 18 bases between. The germline CDR1 and CDR2 sequences are SEHNR and FQNEAQ (reference sequence). The DNA for the CDR3 is TGTGCCAGCAGCCCTCGCGGGCCAGGGCTTAACACCGGGGAGCTGTTTTTT. It yields the protein CASSPRGPGLNTGELFF.

J is TRBJ2-3 and V is TRBV10-3, with D tentatively TRBD1 or TRBD2 (7 bases each). CDR1 and CDR2 from the germline V gene are ENHRY and SYGVKD. The CDR3 is 15 amino acids. The V end was cut by 4 bases, the J end by 4 bases, with 15 bases between. CDR3 amino acids: CAISGQGGGSDTQYF. The CDR3 nucleotides read TGTGCCATCAGTGGACAGGGAGGGGGCTCAGATACGCAGTATTTT.

The chain is built from TRBV27 and TRBJ1-2, with D maybe TRBD1 (6 bases). This CDR3 comprises 15 residues. Germline V gene data show CDR1 as MNHEY and CDR2 as SMNVEV (reference sequence). V was trimmed by 7 bases and J by 7 bases, leaving 22 bases between them. The CDR3 is CASKAVGAGTAGYTF. DNA for the CDR3: TGTGCCAGCAAAGCGGTGGGGGCCGGGACTGCTGGCTACACCTTC.

This clone has just one count. The chain uses TRBV6-1 and TRBJ1-6, with 8 positions matching TRBD1. The germline CDR1 and CDR2 sequences are MNHNS and SASEGT. The ends lost 5 bases at V and 7 bases at J; junction bases unmatched: 7. The length of the CDR3 is 15 residues. The CDR3: CASSNGQGGNSPLHF. The CDR3 DNA reads TGTGCCAGCAGTAACGGACAGGGAGGCAATTCACCCCTCCACTTT.

This clone was detected a few times. V is TRBV30 and J is TRBJ1-6; 8 bases are a match to TRBD1. The CDR3 is 14 amino acids. CDR1 and CDR2 (germline): GTSNPN, SVGIG (reference sequence). Unmatched junction bases numbered 8, after V lost 3 bases and J lost 10 bases. CDR3 sequence reads: CAWSRGQGGSPLHF. The CDR3 DNA sequence: TGTGCCTGGAGCCGAGGACAGGGCGGATCACCCCTCCACTTT.